This T cell receptor beta chain was sequenced in a study of T cell responses to AZD1222 COVID-19 vaccine. Background on the study: Pooled in the analysis were second doses at about 4 or about 12 weeks. Whole-study results and caveats: Seropositive AZD1222 recipients at baseline numbered only 5 or 6. Most donors were white British and more were female, and clonal diversity was possibly underestimated. Spike-specific TCR repertoires showed rising breadth and depth after two AZD1222 doses.

CDR3 length: 14 residues. Germline V gene lookup returns CDR1 SGHAT and CDR2 FQNNGV. With V trimmed by 3 bases and J by 2 bases, 2 bases remained unmatched. Sequencing was performed with immunoSEQ multiplex PCR; in TCRdb, only in-frame clones are kept and a portion is missing. Of about 180,000 clones in the sample, about 90% are singletons; the top ten hold 2.6%. Concerning this clone itself: Its matching antigen is unknown.

The chain is built from TRBV11-2 and TRBJ1-1; 8 bases fit TRBD1. Here the sequenced sample was peripheral blood, taken on day 0 of AZD1222 vaccination. The sequence was collected from an adult in good health. The CDR3 nucleotides are TGTGCCAGCAGCTTTACAGGGGGTAACACTGAAGCTTTCTTT. Its translation is CASSFTGGNTEAFF.